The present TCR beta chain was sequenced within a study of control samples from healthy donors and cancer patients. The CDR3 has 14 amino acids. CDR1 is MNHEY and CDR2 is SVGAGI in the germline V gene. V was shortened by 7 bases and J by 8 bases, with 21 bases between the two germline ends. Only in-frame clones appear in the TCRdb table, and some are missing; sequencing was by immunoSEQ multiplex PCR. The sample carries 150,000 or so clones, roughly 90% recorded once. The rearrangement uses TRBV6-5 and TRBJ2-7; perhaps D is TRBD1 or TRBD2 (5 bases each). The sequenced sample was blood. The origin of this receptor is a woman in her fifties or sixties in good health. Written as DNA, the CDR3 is TGTGCCAGCATGAACGGGGCACCGAGTACGAAGCAGTACTTC. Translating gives CASMNGAPSTKQYF.